Each of the 16 T cell receptor beta chains below was sequenced from the same sample in a study of blood T cell repertoires in COVID-19 (dated by TCRdb to about 2020). The library was made by the immunoSEQ multiplex PCR assay. This immuneACCESS table, as held by TCRdb, lists in-frame sequences with V and J called but not all clones. Of the missing ones, under half trace to an unresolved V gene in checked studies; the others have no known cause. Present in this sample are around 310,000 clones, around 89% of which were seen just once. The ten top clones hold about 12% of the sample. The sequencing sample was made of peripheral blood. Every receptor here comes from a woman between 55 and 75 years old with acute or convalescent COVID-19.

The chain uses TRBV28 and TRBJ1-5; D is unclear. CDR1 is MDHEN and CDR2 is SYDVKM in the germline V gene. The CDR3 runs 14 residues. The V end lost 7 bases, the J end lost 0 bases, and 10 bases lay between the germline ends. The CDR3 DNA reads as TGTGCCAGCACCAAAGAGAATAGCAATCAGCCCCAGCATTTT. It codes for CASTKENSNQPQHF. Supplemented by reference TRBV28 and TRBJ1-5, the full variable domain reads DVKVTQSSRYLVKRTGEKVFLECVQDMDHENMFWYRQDPGLGLRLIYFSYDVKMKEKGDIPEGYSVSREKKERFSLILESASTNQTSMYLCASTKENSNQPQHFGDGTRLSIL.

V and J are TRBV7-9 and TRBJ2-7, with 15 bases identical to TRBD2. CDR1 and CDR2 from the germline V gene are SEHNR and FQNEAQ (reference sequence). This CDR3 region has 17 residues. V was clipped by 1 base and J by 6 bases; unmatched bases: 7. The CDR3 DNA is TGTGCCAGCAGCTTAGGGGGACTAGCGGGAGGAAGGGGCGAGCAGTACTTC. Translating gives CASSLGGLAGGRGEQYF.

The rearrangement uses TRBV5-5 and TRBJ2-1, with 8 bases lining up with TRBD1. J lost 10 bases, V lost 3 bases, and 3 bases had no gene match. The CDR3 is made up of 12 amino acids. The V gene's germline CDR1 is SGHKS and CDR2 YYEKEE (reference sequence). The CDR3 region is CASSWTGMEQFF. CDR3 coding DNA: TGTGCCAGCAGCTGGACAGGGATGGAGCAGTTCTTC. Using reference TRBV5-5 and TRBJ2-1 for the parts outside the CDR3, the full variable domain is DAGVTQSPTHLIKTRGQQVTLRCSPISGHKSVSWYQQVLGQGPQFIFQYYEKEERGRGNFPDRFSARQFPNYSSELNVNALLLGDSALYLCASSWTGMEQFFGPGTRLTVL.

The gene calls are TRBV10-3 and TRBJ2-5; TRBD2 matches 9 bases. This CDR3 has 17 residues. Germline CDR1 and CDR2: ENHRY and SYGVKD. Losses at the gene ends were 0 bases for V and 1 base for J; bases not matched to a gene: 6. The CDR3 protein is CAISESLAGGVQETQYF. The CDR3, as DNA: TGTGCCATCAGTGAGTCTCTGGCGGGGGGGGTCCAAGAGACCCAGTACTTC.

The chain uses TRBV20-1 and TRBJ1-1; no clear D gene. The CDR3 has 15 amino acids. Germline V gene lookup returns CDR1 DFQATT and CDR2 SNEGSKA (reference sequence). V was clipped by 3 bases and J by 0 bases, with 14 bases between them. CDR3 protein: CSASLTELMNTEAFF. The CDR3 DNA follows: TGCAGTGCTAGTCTCACAGAACTCATGAACACTGAAGCTTTCTTT.

The chain recombines TRBV6-2 or TRBV6-3 with TRBJ1-5; no definite D call. This CDR3 is 14 amino acids long. Trimming removed 4 bases at V and 0 bases at J, with 7 bases between. Germline CDR1 reads MNHEY; CDR2 reads SVGEGT. This CDR3 reads CASSSQYSNQPQHF. CDR3 coding DNA: TGTGCCAGCAGTTCCCAGTATAGCAATCAGCCCCAGCATTTT.

The chain is built from TRBV15 and TRBJ1-5, with D tentatively TRBD1 (5 bases). The CDR3 length is 15 residues. The ends were cut back, 0 bases at V and 5 bases at J, with 11 bases in the middle. CDR1 is LNHNV and CDR2 is YYDKDF in the germline V gene (reference sequence). CDR3 in DNA: TGTGCCACCAGCAGAGACACCACAGGTGATCAGCCCCAGCATTTT. Amino acids: CATSRDTTGDQPQHF.

Notes on this clone: A read error may explain this, as a much larger clone is one base away. The rearrangement uses TRBV6-2 or TRBV6-3 and TRBJ1-1, with a possible D match to TRBD1 (5 bases). The CDR3 extends over 14 amino acids. Germline V gene lookup returns CDR1 MNHEY and CDR2 SVGEGT. V lost 0 bases and J 0 bases, leaving 5 bases between the germline ends. The CDR3 DNA is TGTGCCAGCAGTTACTCGACAGTGAACACTGAAGCTTTCTTT. Translation gives CASSYSTVNTEAFF.

The V call is TRBV5-1, the J call TRBJ2-3; D might be TRBD1 (6 bases). Deletions cut 2 bases from V and 2 bases from J, with 15 bases between. Per the germline V gene, CDR1 is SGHRS and CDR2 is YFSETQ. This CDR3 contains 16 residues. CDR3 in DNA: TGCGCCAGCAGCTTTACGACAGGTAACCCCACAGATACGCAGTATTTT. Its protein is CASSFTTGNPTDTQYF.

Here the CDR3 reads CASSQDLTGLGNEQFF. The CDR3 DNA follows: TGTGCCAGCAGCCAAGATCTAACAGGACTAGGCAATGAGCAGTTCTTC. V usage is TRBV3-1 (or the pseudogene TRBV3-2) and J usage is TRBJ2-1, with 7 bases lining up with TRBD2. The germline V gene encodes CDR1 LGHDT and CDR2 YNNKEL (reference sequence). This CDR3 comprises 16 residues. Losses at the gene ends were 0 bases for V and 6 bases for J; bases not matched to a gene: 8.

This clone was detected once. The V call is TRBV2, the J call TRBJ1-5, with D unclear. Germline V gene sequence: CDR1 SNHLY, CDR2 FYNNEI. The CDR3 covers 15 residues. Trimming left V 0 bases short and J 5 bases short, with 11 bases between. The CDR3 nucleotides are TGTGCCAGCAGTGAAGCGCGGGGATCCTATCAGCCCCAGCATTTT. This sequence encodes CASSEARGSYQPQHF.

This chain connects TRBV10-3 to TRBJ1-1, with D possibly matching TRBD1 (6 bases). Trimming cost V 6 bases and J 1 base, with 21 bases left between them. The CDR3 is 17 amino acids. Germline CDR1 and CDR2: ENHRY and SYGVKD. The CDR3 here is CAIRLQGTRNQNTEAFF. The CDR3 coding sequence is TGTGCCATCAGGTTACAGGGTACAAGAAATCAGAACACTGAAGCTTTCTTT.

CDR3 coding DNA: TGTGCCAGCAGTTTACCCAGGGCGAGTAATTCACCCCTCCACTTT. Encoded protein: CASSLPRASNSPLHF. V and J are TRBV28 and TRBJ1-6, with a tentative D call TRBD1 (5 bases). Germline values: CDR1 MDHEN, CDR2 SYDVKM. The CDR3 consists of 15 residues. The V and J ends lost 2 bases and 6 bases respectively, with 11 bases between them.

The chain carries TRBV28 and TRBJ2-5; 9 nucleotides line up with TRBD1. The germline V gene encodes CDR1 MDHEN and CDR2 SYDVKM. This CDR3 region has 16 residues. After removal of 1 base from V and 1 base from J, the junction contained 4 bases not matched to a gene. CDR3 DNA: TGTGCCAGCAGTTTATCACAGGGGGCTGGCCAAGAGACCCAGTACTTC. This translates into CASSLSQGAGQETQYF.

The chain recombines TRBV5-1 with TRBJ1-1, with D unresolved. The CDR3 sequence is 13 residues long. The V end was cut by 5 bases, the J end by 3 bases, with 11 bases between. CDR1 is SGHRS, CDR2 YFSETQ, per germline. CDR3 in amino acids: CASRPGSDTEAFF. The CDR3 DNA reads TGCGCCAGCAGACCCGGGTCTGACACTGAAGCTTTCTTT.

This rearrangement joins TRBV11-2 to TRBJ1-5; 9 bases line up with TRBD1. Germline V gene lookup returns CDR1 SGHAT and CDR2 FQNNGV. J gave up 10 bases and V 8 bases, and 6 bases lay outside the gene matches. The CDR3 spans 12 residues. The CDR3 sequence: CASRDREGPQHF. DNA for the CDR3: TGTGCCAGCCGGGACAGGGAGGGACCCCAGCATTTT.